This T cell receptor beta chain emerged from a study of T cells in Graves' hyperthyroidism and ophthalmopathy. General observations from the study: Ophthalmopathy cases were set apart from stable hyperthyroidism by a 13 V-J model.

Of note for this clonotype: Its antigen remains unknown.

The CDR3 regions of TCR beta were amplified from RNA transcripts. The TCR CDR3 was amplified in a first-round RT-PCR using the HTBI primer set. In TCRdb, the multiplex PCR reads were re-called with MiXCR into one record per CDR3 protein. The table lists over 350,000 distinct CDR3 sequences, roughly 15% of them singletons. The length of the CDR3 is 18 residues. Germline V gene sequence: CDR1 KGHSH, CDR2 LQKENI. Trimming stripped 2 bases from V and 4 bases from J, with 23 bases between. This TCR came from a man aged 18 to 29 with Graves' ophthalmopathy. Sequenced material: blood. The chain employs TRBV18 and TRBJ1-1; D is possibly TRBD1 (6 bases). The CDR3 region is CASSPEPPGTTLSTEAFF. The CDR3 DNA reads as TGTGCCAGCTCACCAGAGCCCCCTGGGACAACCCTTAGCACTGAAGCTTTCTTT. Full variable domain (outside the CDR3, taken from reference TRBV18 and TRBJ1-1): NAGVMQNPRHLVRRRGQEARLRCSPMKGHSHVYWYRQLPEEGLKFMVYLQKENIIDESGMPKERFSAEFPKEGPSILRIQQVVRGDSAAYFCASSPEPPGTTLSTEAFFGQGTRLTVV.